The entry that follows covers one TCR beta chain sequence. Trimming took 6 bases from V and 7 from J, leaving 13 bases between them. Germline V gene lookup returns CDR1 LNHDA and CDR2 SQIVND (reference sequence). The CDR3 consists of 13 residues. The sample originates from a study of blood T cell repertoires in COVID-19. For the study at large: The United States, Italy and Spain provided the acute and convalescent COVID-19 samples. Nucleic acid was either cDNA or gDNA, and it came from T cells, B-cell-depleted T cells, or PBMCs.

As originally analysed: From reference gene primer amplification, estimates of nucleated cell counts were derived. Profiling relied on immunoSEQ multiplex PCR, and the TCRdb table lists in-frame clones only, not all of them. From that table come the V and J calls and clone size; the DNA was used to work out D and trimming. The data hold 250,000 to 300,000 clones, with around 86% observed a single time. Sequenced input: peripheral blood. This TCR came from a woman between 25 and 40 years old with active or convalescent COVID-19. This chain connects TRBV19 to TRBJ1-5; no clear D. The DNA of the CDR3 is TGTGCCAGTAGCCCCCGGCTGGGCCAGCCCCAGCATTTT. It specifies CASSPRLGQPQHF.